Detailed here is one T cell receptor (beta chain). Germline CDR1 and CDR2: LNHDA and SQIVND (reference sequence). V was clipped by 5 bases and J by 8 bases; unmatched bases: 9. The CDR3 is 15 amino acids. The record originates from a study of T cells in Graves' hyperthyroidism and ophthalmopathy. Stable Graves' hyperthyroidism denoted no ophthalmopathy progression over 18 months. Hyperthyroidism had been newly diagnosed in patients aged 18 to 65, and its duration was under 2 months. The diagnostic basis comprised clinical symptoms, serum thyroxine and TRAb, thyroid ultrasound and orbital computed tomography. Regions amplified from RNA transcripts were the TCR beta CDR3 regions. During a first-round RT-PCR of the TCR CDR3, the HTBI primer set was used. TCRdb recomputed calls from the multiplex PCR reads with MiXCR, one row per CDR3 protein. The sample consists of about 680,000 distinct CDR3 sequences, about 35% of them appearing once.

The chain couples TRBV19 to TRBJ1-2, with 12 bases matching TRBD1. The receptor's source is a woman aged 40 to 50 with Graves' hyperthyroidism. The sample taken for sequencing was blood. This CDR3 reads CASSPGTGGLRGYTF. In DNA form, the CDR3 reads TGTGCCAGTAGTCCCGGGACAGGGGGCCTTCGAGGCTACACCTTC.